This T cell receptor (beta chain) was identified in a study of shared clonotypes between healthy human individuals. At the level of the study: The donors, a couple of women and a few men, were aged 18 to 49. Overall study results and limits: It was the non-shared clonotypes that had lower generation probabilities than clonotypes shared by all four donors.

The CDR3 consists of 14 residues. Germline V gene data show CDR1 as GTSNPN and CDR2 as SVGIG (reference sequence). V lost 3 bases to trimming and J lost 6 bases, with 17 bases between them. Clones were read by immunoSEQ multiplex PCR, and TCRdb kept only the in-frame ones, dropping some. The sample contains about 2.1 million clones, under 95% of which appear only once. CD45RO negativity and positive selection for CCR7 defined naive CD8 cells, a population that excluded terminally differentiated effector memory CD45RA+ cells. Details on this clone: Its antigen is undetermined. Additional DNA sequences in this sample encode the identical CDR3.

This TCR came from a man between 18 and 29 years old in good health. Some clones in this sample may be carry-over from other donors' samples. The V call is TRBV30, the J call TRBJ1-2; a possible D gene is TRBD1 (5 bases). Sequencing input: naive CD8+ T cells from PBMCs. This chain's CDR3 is CAWSRTDTKDGYTF. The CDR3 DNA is TGTGCCTGGAGCCGGACGGACACAAAAGATGGCTACACCTTC.